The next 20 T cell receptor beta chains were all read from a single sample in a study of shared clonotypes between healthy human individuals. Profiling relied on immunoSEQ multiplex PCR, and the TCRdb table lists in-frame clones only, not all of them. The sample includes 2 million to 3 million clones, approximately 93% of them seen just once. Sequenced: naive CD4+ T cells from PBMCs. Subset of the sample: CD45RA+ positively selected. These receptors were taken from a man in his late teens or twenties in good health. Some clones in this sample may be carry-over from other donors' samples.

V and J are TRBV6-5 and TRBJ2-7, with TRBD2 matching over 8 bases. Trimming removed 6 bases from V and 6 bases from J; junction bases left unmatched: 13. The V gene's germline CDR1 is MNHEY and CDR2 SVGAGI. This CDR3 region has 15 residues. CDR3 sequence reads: CASRFIGLAGIEQYF. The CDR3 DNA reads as TGTGCCAGCAGGTTCATCGGCCTAGCGGGTATCGAGCAGTACTTC.

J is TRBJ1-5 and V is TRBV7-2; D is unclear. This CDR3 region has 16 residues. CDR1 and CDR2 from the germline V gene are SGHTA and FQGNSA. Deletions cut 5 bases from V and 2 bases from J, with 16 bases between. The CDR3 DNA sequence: TGTGCCAGCAGCCCACCAGGCCCTGGGGGCAATCAGCCCCAGCATTTT. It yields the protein CASSPPGPGGNQPQHF.

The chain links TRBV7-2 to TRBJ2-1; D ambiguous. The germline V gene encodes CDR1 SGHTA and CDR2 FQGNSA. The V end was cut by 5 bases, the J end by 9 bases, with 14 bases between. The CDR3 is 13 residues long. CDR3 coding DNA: TGTGCCAGCAGCCCTAACCCCTTCAGTGAGCAGTTCTTC. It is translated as CASSPNPFSEQFF.

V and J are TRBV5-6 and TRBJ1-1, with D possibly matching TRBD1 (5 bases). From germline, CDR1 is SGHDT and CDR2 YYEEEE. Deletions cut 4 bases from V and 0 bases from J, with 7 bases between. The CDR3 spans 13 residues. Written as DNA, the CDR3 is TGTGCCAGCAGCCGGACAATGAACACTGAAGCTTTCTTT. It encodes CASSRTMNTEAFF.

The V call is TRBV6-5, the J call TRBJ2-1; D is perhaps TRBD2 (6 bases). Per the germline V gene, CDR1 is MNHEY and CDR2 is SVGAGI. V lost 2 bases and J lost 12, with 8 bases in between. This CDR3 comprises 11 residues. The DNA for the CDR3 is TGTGCCAGCAGTTACGGGGGGTGGCAGTTCTTC. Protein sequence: CASSYGGWQFF.

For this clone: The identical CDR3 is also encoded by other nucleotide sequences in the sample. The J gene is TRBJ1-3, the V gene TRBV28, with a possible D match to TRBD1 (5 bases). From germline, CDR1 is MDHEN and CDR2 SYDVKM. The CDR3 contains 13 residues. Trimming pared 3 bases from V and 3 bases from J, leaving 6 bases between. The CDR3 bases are TGTGCCAGCAGTTTGGGACTTGGAAACACCATATATTTT. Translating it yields CASSLGLGNTIYF.

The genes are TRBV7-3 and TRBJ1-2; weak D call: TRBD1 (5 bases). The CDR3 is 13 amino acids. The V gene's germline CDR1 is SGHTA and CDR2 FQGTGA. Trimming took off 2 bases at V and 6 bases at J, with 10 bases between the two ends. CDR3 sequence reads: CASSLGAGNGYTF. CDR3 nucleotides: TGTGCCAGCAGCTTAGGGGCCGGCAATGGCTACACCTTC. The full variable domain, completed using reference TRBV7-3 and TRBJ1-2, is GAGVSQTPSNKVTEKGKYVELRCDPISGHTALYWYRQSLGQGPEFLIYFQGTGAADDSGLPNDRFFAVRPEGSVSTLKIQRTERGDSAVYLCASSLGAGNGYTFGSGTRLTVV.

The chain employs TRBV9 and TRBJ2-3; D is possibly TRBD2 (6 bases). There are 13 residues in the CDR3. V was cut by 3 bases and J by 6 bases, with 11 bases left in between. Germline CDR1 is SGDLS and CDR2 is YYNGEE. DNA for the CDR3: TGTGCCAGCAGCGGGGGTGGAGGGGATACGCAGTATTTT. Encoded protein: CASSGGGGDTQYF. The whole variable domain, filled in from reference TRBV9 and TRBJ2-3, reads DSGVTQTPKHLITATGQRVTLRCSPRSGDLSVYWYQQSLDQGLQFLIQYYNGEERAKGNILERFSAQQFPDLHSELNLSSLELGDSALYFCASSGGGGDTQYFGPGTRLTVL.

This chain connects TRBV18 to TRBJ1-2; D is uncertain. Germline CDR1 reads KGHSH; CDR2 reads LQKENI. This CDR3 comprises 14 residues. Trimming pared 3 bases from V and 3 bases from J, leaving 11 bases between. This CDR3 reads CASSPARVDYGYTF. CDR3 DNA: TGTGCCAGCTCACCGGCCCGGGTAGACTATGGCTACACCTTC.

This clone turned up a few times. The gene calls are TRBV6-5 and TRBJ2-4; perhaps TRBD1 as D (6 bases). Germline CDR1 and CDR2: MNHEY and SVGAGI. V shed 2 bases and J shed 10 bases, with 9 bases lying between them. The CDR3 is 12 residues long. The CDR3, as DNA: TGTGCCAGCAGTTACCCTAGGGGGATTCAGTACTTC. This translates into CASSYPRGIQYF.

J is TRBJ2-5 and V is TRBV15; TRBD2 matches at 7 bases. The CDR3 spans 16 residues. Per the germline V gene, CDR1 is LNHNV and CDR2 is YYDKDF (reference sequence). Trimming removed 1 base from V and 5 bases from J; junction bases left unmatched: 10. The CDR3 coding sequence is TGTGCCACCAGCAGAGCGGAGGGGAGGGCCCTGGAGACCCAGTACTTC. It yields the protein CATSRAEGRALETQYF.

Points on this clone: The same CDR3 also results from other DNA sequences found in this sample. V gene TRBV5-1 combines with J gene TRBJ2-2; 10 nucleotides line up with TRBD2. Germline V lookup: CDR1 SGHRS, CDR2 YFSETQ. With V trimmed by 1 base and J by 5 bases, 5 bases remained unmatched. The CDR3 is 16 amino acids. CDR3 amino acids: CASSLLAGDPTGELFF. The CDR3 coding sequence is TGCGCCAGCAGCTTGCTAGCGGGAGATCCAACCGGGGAGCTGTTTTTT.

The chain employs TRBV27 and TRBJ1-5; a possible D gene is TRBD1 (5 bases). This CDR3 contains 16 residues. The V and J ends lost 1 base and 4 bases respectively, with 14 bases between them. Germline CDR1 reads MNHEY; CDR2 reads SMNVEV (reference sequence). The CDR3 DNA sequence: TGTGCCAGCAGTTTATTATCGACGTCAGGGAATCAGCCCCAGCATTTT. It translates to CASSLLSTSGNQPQHF.

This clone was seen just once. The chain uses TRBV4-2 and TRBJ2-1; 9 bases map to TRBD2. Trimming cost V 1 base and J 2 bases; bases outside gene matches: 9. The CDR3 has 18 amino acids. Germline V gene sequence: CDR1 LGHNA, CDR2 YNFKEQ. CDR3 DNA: TGTGCCAGCAGCCAAGCGATGGCGGGAGGGCCCACCTACAATGAGCAGTTCTTC. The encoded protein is CASSQAMAGGPTYNEQFF.

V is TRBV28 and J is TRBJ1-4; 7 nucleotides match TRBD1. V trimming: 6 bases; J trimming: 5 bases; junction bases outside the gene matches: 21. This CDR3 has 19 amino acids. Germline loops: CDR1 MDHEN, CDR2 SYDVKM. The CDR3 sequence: CASSRRQGWQGGRNEKLFF. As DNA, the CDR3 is TGTGCCAGCAGCCGCCGACAGGGTTGGCAAGGGGGAAGAAATGAAAAACTGTTTTTT.

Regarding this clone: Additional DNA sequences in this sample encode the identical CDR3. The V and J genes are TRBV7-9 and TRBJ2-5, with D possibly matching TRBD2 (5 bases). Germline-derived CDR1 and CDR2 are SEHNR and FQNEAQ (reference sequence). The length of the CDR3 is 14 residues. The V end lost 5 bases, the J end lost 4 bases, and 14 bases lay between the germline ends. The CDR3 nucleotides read TGTGCCAGCAGCCCCCGGACTCCCGGAGAGACCCAGTACTTC. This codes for CASSPRTPGETQYF.

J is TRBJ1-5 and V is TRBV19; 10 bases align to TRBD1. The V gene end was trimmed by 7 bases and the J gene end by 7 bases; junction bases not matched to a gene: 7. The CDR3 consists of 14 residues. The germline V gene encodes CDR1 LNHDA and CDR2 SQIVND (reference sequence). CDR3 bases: TGTGCCAGTATGGGACAGGGGTCGAGACAGCCCCAGCATTTT. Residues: CASMGQGSRQPQHF.

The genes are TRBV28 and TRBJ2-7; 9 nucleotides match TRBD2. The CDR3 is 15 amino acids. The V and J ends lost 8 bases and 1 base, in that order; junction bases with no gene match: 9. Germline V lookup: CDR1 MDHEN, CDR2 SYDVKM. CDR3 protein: CASGWASGTSYEQYF. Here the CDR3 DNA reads TGTGCCAGCGGGTGGGCTAGCGGGACTTCCTACGAGCAGTACTTC.

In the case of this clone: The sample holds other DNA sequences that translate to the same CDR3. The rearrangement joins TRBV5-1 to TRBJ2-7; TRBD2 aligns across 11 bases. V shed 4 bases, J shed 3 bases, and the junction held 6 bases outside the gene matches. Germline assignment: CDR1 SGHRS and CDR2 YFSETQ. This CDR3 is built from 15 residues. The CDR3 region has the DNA TGCGCCAGCAGCCTCGGGACTAGCGGTTTCTACGAGCAGTACTTC. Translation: CASSLGTSGFYEQYF.

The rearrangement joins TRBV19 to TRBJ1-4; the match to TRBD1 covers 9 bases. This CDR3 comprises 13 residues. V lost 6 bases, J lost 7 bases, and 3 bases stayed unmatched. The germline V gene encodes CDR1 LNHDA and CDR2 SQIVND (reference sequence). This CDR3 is CASRQGAVEKLFF. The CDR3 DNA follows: TGTGCCAGTAGACAGGGGGCTGTTGAAAAACTGTTTTTT. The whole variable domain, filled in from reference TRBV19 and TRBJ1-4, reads DGGITQSPKYLFRKEGQNVTLSCEQNLNHDAMYWYRQDPGQGLRLIYYSQIVNDFQKGDIAEGYSVSREKKESFPLTVTSAQKNPTAFYLCASRQGAVEKLFFGSGTQLSVL.